This T cell receptor (beta chain) stems from a study of T cell repertoires in cytomegalovirus infection. TCRdb reprocessed the reads via MiXCR and lists one record per CDR3 protein. The profile shows 550,000 to 850,000 distinct CDR3 sequences, about 33% of them singletons. Many counts were recorded for this clonotype. Its target is not known. The V segment lost 3 bases and the J segment 4 bases; nucleotides outside the gene matches: 9. Germline V gene data show CDR1 as SGHTA and CDR2 as FQGNSA. The CDR3 length is 16 residues. The sequenced sample was cultured PBMCs, obtained from culture after CMV antigen stimulation. The sequence came from a human donor in good health (CMV status not recorded). Some clones in this sample may be carry-over from other donors' samples. The gene calls are TRBV7-2 and TRBJ2-3, with 8 positions matching TRBD2. CDR3 region: CASSLNLAGYSDTQYF. In DNA form, the CDR3 reads TGTGCCAGCAGCTTGAATCTAGCGGGTTACTCAGATACGCAGTATTTT.